Listed here are 21 T cell receptor beta chains from one sample, sequenced in a study of identical twins. One entry per CDR3 protein, called by TCRdb with MiXCR from the 5' RACE reads. This sample has hundreds of thousands of distinct CDR3 sequences, with 18% found just once. This sample was shared with a second study, whose subject was T cells expressing NK-cell markers.

Sequencing used PBMCs. These receptors all stem from a young woman in good health.

In this sample, this clonotype turned up a few times. This chain uses TRBV9 with TRBJ2-3, with D possibly matching TRBD2 (6 bases). The V end lost 2 bases, the J end lost 0 bases, and 10 bases lay between the germline ends. The germline CDR1 and CDR2 sequences are SGDLS and YYNGEE. CDR3 length equals 15 residues. This chain's CDR3 is CASSVREFSTDTQYF. The CDR3 coding sequence is TGTGCCAGCAGCGTCCGGGAGTTCAGCACAGATACGCAGTATTTT.

In its sample, this clonotype was seen many times. The gene calls are TRBV20-1 and TRBJ2-7, with 7 bases that match TRBD1. V trimming: 5 bases; J trimming: 0 bases; junction bases outside the gene matches: 4. Germline V lookup: CDR1 DFQATT, CDR2 SNEGSKA (reference sequence). This CDR3 comprises 13 residues. CDR3 DNA sequence: TGCAGTGCTTATGGGACAGTCTCCTACGAGCAGTACTTC. Residues: CSAYGTVSYEQYF.

On this clonotype itself: One base away lies a much larger clone, so this may be a sequencing read error. The chain links TRBV5-1 to TRBJ2-1; possibly TRBD2 for D (6 bases). Germline CDR1 and CDR2: SGHRS and YFSETQ. The CDR3 has 15 residues. This CDR3 is CASASGGNSYKEQFF. The DNA of the CDR3 is TGCGCCAGCGCTAGTGGGGGGAACTCCTACAAAGAGCAGTTCTTC. Filled out from reference TRBV5-1 and TRBJ2-1, the complete variable domain reads KAGVTQTPRYLIKTRGQQVTLSCSPISGHRSVSWYQQTPGQGLQFLFEYFSETQRNKGNFPGRFSGRQFSNSRSEMNVSTLELGDSALYLCASASGGNSYKEQFFGPGTRLTVL.

This clonotype was seen only a few times. V gene TRBV10-3 combines with J gene TRBJ2-5; 7 bases fit TRBD2. Germline CDR1 reads ENHRY; CDR2 reads SYGVKD. The junction had 13 bases not matched to a gene; V was cut back by 4 bases and J by 5 bases. There are 16 residues in the CDR3. This chain's CDR3 is CAISARAGPAGETQYF. The CDR3 DNA reads as TGTGCCATCAGTGCGCGAGCGGGGCCAGCGGGTGAGACCCAGTACTTC.

V gene TRBV6-5 combines with J gene TRBJ2-7; D gene unclear. The CDR3 spans 13 residues. The germline CDR1 and CDR2 sequences are MNHEY and SVGAGI. Trimming pared 2 bases from V and 3 bases from J, leaving 8 bases between. In DNA form, the CDR3 reads TGTGCCAGCAGTTACAACCTGGTCTACGAGCAGTACTTC. Translating it yields CASSYNLVYEQYF.

This clonotype was counted between two and nine times. This sequence joins TRBV18 and TRBJ1-5; no clear D. Deletions cut 2 bases from V and 5 bases from J, with 10 bases between. CDR1 is KGHSH and CDR2 is LQKENI in the germline V gene. This CDR3 has 14 amino acids. The CDR3 bases are TGTGCCAGCTCACCATCCTGGAGCCATCAGCCCCAGCATTTT. Amino acids: CASSPSWSHQPQHF.

The chain is built from TRBV20-1 and TRBJ2-3; possibly TRBD1 or TRBD2 for D (5 bases each). The CDR3 has 15 amino acids. The germline V gene has CDR1 DFQATT and CDR2 SNEGSKA (reference sequence). Trimming pared 1 base from V and 4 bases from J, leaving 15 bases between. The CDR3 DNA is TGCAGTGCTAGAGTAAGGGGTCTAGCCGCAGATACGCAGTATTTT. Its protein product is CSARVRGLAADTQYF.

The V call is TRBV7-3, the J call TRBJ2-1, with a possible D match to TRBD1 (6 bases). Trimming shortened V by 0 bases and J by 15 bases, and 12 bases separated the two germline ends. This CDR3 has 12 amino acids. Germline CDR1 is SGHTA and CDR2 is FQGTGA. This CDR3 reads CASSLTRGKRFF. The CDR3 nucleotides read TGTGCCAGCAGCTTAACCAGGGGTAAGAGGTTCTTC.

In this sample, this clonotype turned up a few times. This rearrangement joins TRBV2 to TRBJ2-7; 9 nucleotides line up with TRBD1. The CDR3 spans 13 residues. Looked up from germline, CDR1 is SNHLY and CDR2 is FYNNEI. The V gene end was trimmed by 6 bases and the J gene end by 5 bases; junction bases not matched to a gene: 5. The CDR3: CASRGTGFHEQYF. The CDR3 DNA follows: TGTGCCAGCAGGGGGACAGGGTTCCACGAGCAGTACTTC.

V usage is TRBV5-6 and J usage is TRBJ1-2; TRBD1 agrees at 8 bases. With V trimmed by 0 bases and J by 6 bases, 4 bases remained unmatched. CDR3 length: 14 amino acids. The germline gives CDR1 SGHDT, CDR2 YYEEEE. This CDR3 is CASSLVTGGHGYTF. The CDR3 nucleotides are TGTGCCAGCAGCTTGGTTACAGGGGGACATGGCTACACCTTC. Using reference TRBV5-6 and TRBJ1-2 for the parts outside the CDR3, the full variable domain is DAGVTQSPTHLIKTRGQQVTLRCSPKSGHDTVSWYQQALGQGPQFIFQYYEEEERQRGNFPDRFSGHQFPNYSSELNVNALLLGDSALYLCASSLVTGGHGYTFGSGTRLTVV.

This clonotype was seen a handful of times. The rearrangement uses TRBV5-1 and TRBJ2-1; 14 bases are a match to TRBD2. From germline, CDR1 is SGHRS and CDR2 YFSETQ. Trimming at V came to 3 bases and at J to 6 bases, leaving 8 bases not matched to a gene. The CDR3 runs to 17 residues. CDR3 coding DNA: TGCGCCAGCAGCTCTCGACTAGCGGGGGGGTCCACCAATGAGCAGTTCTTC. This translates into CASSSRLAGGSTNEQFF. The complete variable domain, with remaining parts taken from reference TRBV5-1 and TRBJ2-1, reads KAGVTQTPRYLIKTRGQQVTLSCSPISGHRSVSWYQQTPGQGLQFLFEYFSETQRNKGNFPGRFSGRQFSNSRSEMNVSTLELGDSALYLCASSSRLAGGSTNEQFFGPGTRLTVL.

The genes are TRBV30 and TRBJ2-7; 7 bases map to TRBD2. CDR3 size: 14 residues. The ends lost 5 bases at V and 5 bases at J; junction bases unmatched: 12. CDR1 and CDR2 (germline): GTSNPN, SVGIG (reference sequence). In DNA form, the CDR3 reads TGTGCCTGGGGCCCGGGCGGGAGCGTCCACGAGCAGTACTTC. It is translated as CAWGPGGSVHEQYF.

The chain links TRBV24-1 to TRBJ2-3; TRBD1 agrees at 11 bases. V gave up 4 bases and J gave up 4 bases; unmatched junction bases: 6. The germline CDR1 and CDR2 sequences are KGHDR and SFDVKD. This CDR3 comprises 16 residues. DNA of the CDR3: TGTGCCACCAGTGAATCCGGGACAGGGGGTCCAGATACGCAGTATTTT. Protein: CATSESGTGGPDTQYF.

The rearrangement links TRBV12-3 or TRBV12-4 to TRBJ1-2; TRBD1 is a possible D gene (6 bases). The ends were cut back, 4 bases at V and 0 bases at J, with 18 bases in the middle. The CDR3 spans 17 residues. The CDR3 DNA sequence: TGTGCCAGCAGTTCTACACCGTCGGACAGAACTAACTATGGCTACACCTTC. As protein: CASSSTPSDRTNYGYTF.

This clonotype has more than one count but fewer than ten. The chain recombines TRBV7-2 with TRBJ2-1; tentative D call: TRBD2 (5 bases). V was cut by 2 bases and J by 7 bases, with 21 bases left in between. The CDR3 loop spans 17 amino acids. Germline V gene data show CDR1 as SGHTA and CDR2 as FQGNSA. CDR3 coding DNA: TGTGCCAGCAGCTTATGGTTTCGGGCTAGCACGGGGAATGAGCAGTTCTTC. Amino acids: CASSLWFRASTGNEQFF.

The V and J genes are TRBV27 and TRBJ2-7, with no clear D. The germline CDR1 and CDR2 sequences are MNHEY and SMNVEV (reference sequence). The CDR3 is 16 amino acids. The V end lost 3 bases, the J end lost 3 bases, and 18 bases lay between the germline ends. The CDR3, as DNA: TGTGCCAGCAGTTTGCGACAAACAACGGGCTACTACGAGCAGTACTTC. Its protein product is CASSLRQTTGYYEQYF.

This clonotype was seen only a few times. This chain links TRBV12-3 or TRBV12-4 with TRBJ2-1; possibly TRBD1 or TRBD2 for D (6 bases each). The CDR3 loop spans 15 amino acids. Trimming pared 8 bases from V and 6 bases from J, leaving 20 bases between. This CDR3 is CASAPGPGAVNEQFF. In nucleotides, the CDR3 is TGTGCCAGCGCTCCCGGACCGGGGGCGGTCAATGAGCAGTTCTTC.

The rearrangement links TRBV5-1 to TRBJ1-1; D is uncertain. This CDR3 region has 15 residues. The germline V gene has CDR1 SGHRS and CDR2 YFSETQ. V lost 0 bases and J lost 2, with 11 bases in between. The CDR3 nucleotides are TGCGCCAGCAGCTTGGCACGGCGGCTTAACACTGAAGCTTTCTTT. Its translation is CASSLARRLNTEAFF. Combining the CDR3 with reference TRBV5-1 and TRBJ1-1 gives the whole variable domain KAGVTQTPRYLIKTRGQQVTLSCSPISGHRSVSWYQQTPGQGLQFLFEYFSETQRNKGNFPGRFSGRQFSNSRSEMNVSTLELGDSALYLCASSLARRLNTEAFFGQGTRLTVV.

The V and J genes are TRBV2 and TRBJ2-3, with TRBD1 matching over 8 bases. V dropped 2 bases and J dropped 3; count of bases not matched to a gene: 7. The CDR3 totals 16 residues. Germline CDR1 and CDR2: SNHLY and FYNNEI. The CDR3 coding sequence is TGTGCCAGCAGTGAAAGCCACAGGGGGAAGACAGATACGCAGTATTTT. This encodes CASSESHRGKTDTQYF.

The J gene is TRBJ1-2, the V gene TRBV7-9; D possibly corresponds to TRBD1 (5 bases). V lost 5 bases and J lost 12, with 22 bases in between. Germline CDR1 reads SEHNR; CDR2 reads FQNEAQ (reference sequence). CDR3 length: 14 amino acids. For the CDR3, the DNA is TGTGCCAGCAGCAGGGAGAGGGACGGTGGTTTGGACACCTTC. Translated, it gives CASSRERDGGLDTF. Complete variable domain (other parts from reference TRBV7-9 and TRBJ1-2): DTGVSQNPRHKITKRGQNVTFRCDPISEHNRLYWYRQTLGQGPEFLTYFQNEAQLEKSRLLSDRFSAERPKGSFSTLEIQRTEQGDSAMYLCASSRERDGGLDTFGSGTRLTVV.

V usage is TRBV12-3 or TRBV12-4 and J usage is TRBJ1-6, with D unresolved. The CDR3 contains 10 residues. The V gene lost 7 bases and the J gene lost 13 bases, with 8 bases spanning the gap. The CDR3, as DNA: TGTGCCAGCATCCTCAGCCCCCTCCACTTT. As protein: CASILSPLHF.